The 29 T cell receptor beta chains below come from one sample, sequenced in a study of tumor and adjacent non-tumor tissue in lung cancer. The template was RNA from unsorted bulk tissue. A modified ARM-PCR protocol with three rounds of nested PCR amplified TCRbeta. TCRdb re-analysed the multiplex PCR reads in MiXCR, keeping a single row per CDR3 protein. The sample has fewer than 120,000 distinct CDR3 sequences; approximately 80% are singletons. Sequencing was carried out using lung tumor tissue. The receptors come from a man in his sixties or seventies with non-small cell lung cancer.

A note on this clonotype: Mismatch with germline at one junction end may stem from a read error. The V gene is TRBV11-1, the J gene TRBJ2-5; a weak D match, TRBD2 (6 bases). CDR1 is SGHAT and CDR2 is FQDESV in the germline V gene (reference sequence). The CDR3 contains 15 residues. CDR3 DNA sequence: TGTGCCAGCAGCCTGGGTAGGACTAACCAAGAGGCCCACTACTTC. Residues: CASSLGRTNQEAHYF.

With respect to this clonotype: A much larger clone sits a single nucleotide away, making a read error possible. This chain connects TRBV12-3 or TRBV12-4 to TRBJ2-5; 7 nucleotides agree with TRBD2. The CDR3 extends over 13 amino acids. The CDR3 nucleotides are TGTACCAGCAGCCGCGGGGGTAAAGAGACCCAGTACTTC. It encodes CTSSRGGKETQYF.

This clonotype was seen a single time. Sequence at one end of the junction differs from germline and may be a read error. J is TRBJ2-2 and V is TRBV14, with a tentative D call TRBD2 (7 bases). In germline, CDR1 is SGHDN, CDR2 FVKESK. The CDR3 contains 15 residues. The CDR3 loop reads CASSQVGGHPGELLF. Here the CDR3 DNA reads TGCGCCAGCAGCCAAGTCGGGGGGCACCCCGGGGAGCTGTTATTT. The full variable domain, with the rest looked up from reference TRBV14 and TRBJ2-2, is EAGVTQFPSHSVIEKGQTVTLRCDPISGHDNLYWYRRVMGKEIKFLLHFVKESKQDESGMPNNRFLAERTGGTYSTLKVQPAELEDSGVYFCASSQVGGHPGELLFGEGSRLTVL.

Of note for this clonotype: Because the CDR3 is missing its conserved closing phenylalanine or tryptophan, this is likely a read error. The CDR3 coding sequence is TGTGCCAGCAGCTTGGATTTTCGGCGAGGAGCTTTCTAT. Its translation: CASSLDFRRGAFY. The chain links TRBV5-4 to TRBJ1-1; D remains unclear. The V and J ends lost 0 bases and 10 bases respectively, with 13 bases between them. The CDR3 covers 13 residues. Germline values: CDR1 SGHNT, CDR2 YYREEE (reference sequence).

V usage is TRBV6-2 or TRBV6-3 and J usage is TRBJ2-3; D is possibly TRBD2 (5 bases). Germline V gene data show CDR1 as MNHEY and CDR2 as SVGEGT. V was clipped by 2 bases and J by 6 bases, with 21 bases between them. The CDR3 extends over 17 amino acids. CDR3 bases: TGTGCCAGCAGTTACCCGATGGCAGGAGGCCATCAGGATACGCAGTATTTT. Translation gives CASSYPMAGGHQDTQYF.

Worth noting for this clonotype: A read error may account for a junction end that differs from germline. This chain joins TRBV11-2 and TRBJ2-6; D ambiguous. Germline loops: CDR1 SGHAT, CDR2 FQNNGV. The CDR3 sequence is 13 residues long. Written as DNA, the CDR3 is TGTGCCATCAGCACGGCAGGGGCCAACGTCCTGACTTTC. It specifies CAISTAGANVLTF.

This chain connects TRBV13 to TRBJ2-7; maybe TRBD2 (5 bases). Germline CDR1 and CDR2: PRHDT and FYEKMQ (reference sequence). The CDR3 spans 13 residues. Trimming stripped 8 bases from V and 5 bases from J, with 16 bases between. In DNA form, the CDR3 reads TGTGCCAGCTACTCAGCCACGCGGGACGAGCAGTACTTC. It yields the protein CASYSATRDEQYF. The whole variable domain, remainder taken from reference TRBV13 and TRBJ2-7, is AAGVIQSPRHLIKEKRETATLKCYPIPRHDTVYWYQQGPGQDPQFLISFYEKMQSDKGSIPDRFSAQQFSDYHSELNMSSLELGDSALYFCASYSATRDEQYFGPGTRLTVT.

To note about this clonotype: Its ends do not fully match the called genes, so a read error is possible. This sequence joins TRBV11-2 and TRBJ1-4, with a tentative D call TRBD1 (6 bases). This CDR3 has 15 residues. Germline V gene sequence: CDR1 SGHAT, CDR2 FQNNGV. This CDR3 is CVSSRGGTSNERLFF. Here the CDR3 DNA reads TGTGTCAGCAGCAGAGGTGGGACAAGTAATGAAAGACTCTTTTTT.

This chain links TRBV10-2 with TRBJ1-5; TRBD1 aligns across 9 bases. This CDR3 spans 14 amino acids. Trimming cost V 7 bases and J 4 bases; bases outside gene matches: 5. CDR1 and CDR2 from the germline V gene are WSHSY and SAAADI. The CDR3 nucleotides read TGCGCCAGCAACTGGGACAGGGAGAATCAGCCCCAGCATTTT. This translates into CASNWDRENQPQHF.

DNA of the CDR3: TGTGCCAGCAGTTCTGCCTGGGAGGCGGGCTTCGAGCAGTACTTC. Translating gives CASSSAWEAGFEQYF. V usage is TRBV12-3 or TRBV12-4 and J usage is TRBJ2-7, with D possibly TRBD2 on 6 matching bases. The CDR3 contains 15 residues. V was clipped by 4 bases and J by 6 bases, with 19 bases between them.

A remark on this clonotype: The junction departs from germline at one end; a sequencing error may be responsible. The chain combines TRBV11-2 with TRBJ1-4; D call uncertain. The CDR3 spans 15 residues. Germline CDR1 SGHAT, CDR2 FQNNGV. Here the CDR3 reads CASSRSEISNEKLFF. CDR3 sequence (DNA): TGTGCCAGCAGCAGAAGTGAGATAAGTAATGAGAAACTGTTTTTT.

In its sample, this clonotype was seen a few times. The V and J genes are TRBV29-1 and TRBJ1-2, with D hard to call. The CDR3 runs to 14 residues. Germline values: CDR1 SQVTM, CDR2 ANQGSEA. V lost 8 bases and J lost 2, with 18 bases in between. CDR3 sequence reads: CSIQTPTCNYGYTF. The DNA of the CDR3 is TGCAGCATTCAAACCCCGACATGCAACTATGGCTACACCTTC.

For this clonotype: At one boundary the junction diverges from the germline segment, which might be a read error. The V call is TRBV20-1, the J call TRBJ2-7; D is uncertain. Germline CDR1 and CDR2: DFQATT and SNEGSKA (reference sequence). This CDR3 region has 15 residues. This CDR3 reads CTARDQRAYSYDQYF. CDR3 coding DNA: TGCACTGCTAGAGATCAACGGGCTTACTCCTACGATCAGTACTTC.

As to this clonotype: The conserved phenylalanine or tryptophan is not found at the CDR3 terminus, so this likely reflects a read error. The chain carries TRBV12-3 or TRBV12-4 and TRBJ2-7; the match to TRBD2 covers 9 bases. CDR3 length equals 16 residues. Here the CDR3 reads CTNTKDSTSGCYEQYL. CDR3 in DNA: TGTACCAACACCAAGGACAGTACTAGCGGGTGTTACGAGCAGTACTTA.

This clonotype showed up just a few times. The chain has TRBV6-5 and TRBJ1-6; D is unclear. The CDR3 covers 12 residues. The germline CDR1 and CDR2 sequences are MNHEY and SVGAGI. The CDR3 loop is CTGRLTSSPLHF. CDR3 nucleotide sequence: TGTACCGGCAGGTTAACCAGTTCACCCCTCCACTTT.

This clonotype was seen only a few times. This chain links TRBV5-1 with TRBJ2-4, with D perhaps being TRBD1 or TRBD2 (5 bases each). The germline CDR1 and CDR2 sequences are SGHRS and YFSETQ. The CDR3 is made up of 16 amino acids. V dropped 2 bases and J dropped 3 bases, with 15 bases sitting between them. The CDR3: CASSLTGGTDKNIQYF. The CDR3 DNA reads TGCGCCAGCAGCTTAACTGGGGGAACAGACAAAAACATTCAGTACTTC. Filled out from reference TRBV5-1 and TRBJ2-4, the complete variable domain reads KAGVTQTPRYLIKTRGQQVTLSCSPISGHRSVSWYQQTPGQGLQFLFEYFSETQRNKGNFPGRFSGRQFSNSRSEMNVSTLELGDSALYLCASSLTGGTDKNIQYFGAGTRLSVL.

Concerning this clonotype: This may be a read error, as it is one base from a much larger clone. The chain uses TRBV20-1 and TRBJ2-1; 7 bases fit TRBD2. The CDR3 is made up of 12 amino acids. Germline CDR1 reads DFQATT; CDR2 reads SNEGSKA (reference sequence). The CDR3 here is CSWEGTGDTWFF. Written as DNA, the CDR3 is TGCAGCTGGGAGGGAACGGGGGATACATGGTTCTTC.

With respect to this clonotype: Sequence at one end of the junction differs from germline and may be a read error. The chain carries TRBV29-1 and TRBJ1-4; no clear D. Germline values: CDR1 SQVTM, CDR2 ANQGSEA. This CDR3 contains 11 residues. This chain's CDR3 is CSVGHNDKLFF. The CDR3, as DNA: TGCAGCGTGGGCCACAATGATAAACTCTTTTTT.

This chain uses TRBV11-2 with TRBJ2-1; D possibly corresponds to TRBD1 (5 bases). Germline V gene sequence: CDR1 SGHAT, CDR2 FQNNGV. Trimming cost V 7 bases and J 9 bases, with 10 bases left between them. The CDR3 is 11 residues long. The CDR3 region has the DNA TGTGCCAGCAACCAGGGCAGTGAGCAGTTCTTC. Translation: CASNQGSEQFF.

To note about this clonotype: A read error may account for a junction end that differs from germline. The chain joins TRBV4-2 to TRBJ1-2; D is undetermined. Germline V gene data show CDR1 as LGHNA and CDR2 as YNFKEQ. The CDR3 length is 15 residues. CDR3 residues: CASSQEARWQRGYTF. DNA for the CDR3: TGCGCCAGCAGCCAAGAAGCCAGGTGGCAGCGGGGCTACACCTTC.

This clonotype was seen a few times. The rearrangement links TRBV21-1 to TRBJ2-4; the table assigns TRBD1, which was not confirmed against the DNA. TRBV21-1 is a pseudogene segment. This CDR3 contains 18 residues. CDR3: CASSKANPRPRSGNIQYF. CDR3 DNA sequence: TGTGCCAGCAGCAAAGCGAATCCCCGGCCACGTTCAGGGAACATTCAGTACTTC.

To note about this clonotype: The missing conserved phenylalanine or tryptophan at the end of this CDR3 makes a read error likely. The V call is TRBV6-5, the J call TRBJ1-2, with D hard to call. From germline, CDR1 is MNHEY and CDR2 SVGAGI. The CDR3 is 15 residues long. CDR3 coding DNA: TGTGCCAGCAGTTACTCCAAACACGTTAACTACGGCTACACCTTA. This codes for CASSYSKHVNYGYTL.

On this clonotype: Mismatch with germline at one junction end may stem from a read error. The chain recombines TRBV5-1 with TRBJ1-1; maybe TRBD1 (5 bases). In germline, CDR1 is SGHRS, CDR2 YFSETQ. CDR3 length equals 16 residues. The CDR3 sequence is CANSLGTGTGDTEAFF. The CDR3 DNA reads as TGCGCCAACAGCTTGGGAACCGGGACGGGAGACACTGAAGCTTTCTTT.

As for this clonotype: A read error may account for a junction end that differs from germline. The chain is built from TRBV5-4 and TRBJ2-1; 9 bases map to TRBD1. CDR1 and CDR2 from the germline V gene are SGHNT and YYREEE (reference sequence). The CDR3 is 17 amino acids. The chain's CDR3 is CASSFKGYRGLPDEQFF. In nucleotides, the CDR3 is TGTGCTAGCAGCTTTAAGGGGTACAGGGGGCTCCCCGATGAGCAGTTCTTC.

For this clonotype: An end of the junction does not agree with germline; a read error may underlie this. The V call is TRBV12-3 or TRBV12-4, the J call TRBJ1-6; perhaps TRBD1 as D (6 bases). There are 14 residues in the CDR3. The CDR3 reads CTNSRTVYNSRLHF. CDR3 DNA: TGTACCAACAGTCGGACAGTCTATAATTCACGCCTCCACTTT.

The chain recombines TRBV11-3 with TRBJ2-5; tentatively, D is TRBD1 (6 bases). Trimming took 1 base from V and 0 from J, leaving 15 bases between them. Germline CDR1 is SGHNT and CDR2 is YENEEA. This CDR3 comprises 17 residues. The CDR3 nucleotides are TGTGCCAGCAGCTTAGTAACAGGGCTAACCAACCAAGAGACCCAGTACTTC. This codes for CASSLVTGLTNQETQYF.

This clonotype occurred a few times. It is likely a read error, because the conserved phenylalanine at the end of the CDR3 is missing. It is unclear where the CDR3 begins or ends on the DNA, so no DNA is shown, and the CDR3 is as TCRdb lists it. CDR3 in amino acids: CSVEGGWEQCL. The chain is built from TRBV29-1 and TRBJ2-7; the table calls TRBD1, which could not be checked here. Germline V CDR1 and CDR2: SQVTM, ANQGSEA. The CDR3 sequence runs 11 residues, both termini included.

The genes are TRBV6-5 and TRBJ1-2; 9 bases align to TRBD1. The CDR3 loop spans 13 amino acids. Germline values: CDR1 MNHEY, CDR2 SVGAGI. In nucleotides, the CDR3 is TGTGTCAACAGAGCTGGGACAGGGAATGGCTACACCTTC. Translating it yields CVNRAGTGNGYTF.

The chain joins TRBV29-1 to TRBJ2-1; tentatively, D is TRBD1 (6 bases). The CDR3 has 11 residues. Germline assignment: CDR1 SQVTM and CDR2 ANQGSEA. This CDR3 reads CYGTLNNEQFF. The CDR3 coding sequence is TGCTACGGGACATTAAACAATGAGCAGTTCTTC.